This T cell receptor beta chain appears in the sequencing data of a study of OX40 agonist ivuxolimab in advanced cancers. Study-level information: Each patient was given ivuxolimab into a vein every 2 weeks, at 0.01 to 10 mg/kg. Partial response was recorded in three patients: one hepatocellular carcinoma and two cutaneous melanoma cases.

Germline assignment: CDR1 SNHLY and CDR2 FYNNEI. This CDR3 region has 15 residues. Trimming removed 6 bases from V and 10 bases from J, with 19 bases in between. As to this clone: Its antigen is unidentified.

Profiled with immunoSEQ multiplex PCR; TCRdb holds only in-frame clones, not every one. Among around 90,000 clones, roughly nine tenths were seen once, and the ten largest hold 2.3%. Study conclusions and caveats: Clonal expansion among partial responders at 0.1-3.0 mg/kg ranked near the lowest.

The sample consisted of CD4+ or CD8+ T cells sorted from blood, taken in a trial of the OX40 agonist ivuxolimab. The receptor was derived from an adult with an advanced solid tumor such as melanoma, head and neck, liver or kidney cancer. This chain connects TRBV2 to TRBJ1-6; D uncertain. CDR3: CASSETRGKGSPLHF. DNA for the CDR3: TGTGCCAGCAGCGAGACGAGAGGGAAAGGCTCACCCCTCCACTTT.